This T cell receptor beta chain was sequenced for a study of blood T cell repertoires in COVID-19. This table comes from immunoSEQ multiplex PCR, and its TCRdb copy is limited to in-frame clones, with some not included. The sample holds fewer than 250,000 clones, around 90% seen once. This CDR3 has 12 amino acids. V was shortened by 3 bases and J by 6 bases, with 8 bases between the two germline ends. Per germline, CDR1 MNHNS and CDR2 SASEGT. The chain is built from TRBV6-1 and TRBJ1-2; no reliable D call. Sequenced material: peripheral blood. The clonotype comes from a man between 60 and 75 years old who had recovered from COVID-19. The DNA of the CDR3 is TGTGCCAGCAGTGAGAGCTTGGATGGCTACACCTTC. The encoded protein is CASSESLDGYTF.